This T cell receptor (beta chain) was observed in a study of post-analysis software for immune sequencing data. The CDR3 length is 15 residues. Germline V CDR1 and CDR2: MRHNA, SNTAGT. Unique molecular identifiers tagged the TCR beta cDNA libraries. MiXCR was run by TCRdb on the PCR reads, yielding one entry per CDR3 protein. The table has roughly 580,000 distinct CDR3 sequences, around 40% seen once. A remark on this clonotype: The antigen is unknown.

Study conclusions and caveats: The five TRBV segments detected at higher frequency in patients than in controls included TRBV5-6, TRBV5-1 and TRBV20-1. A significant reduction in normalized Chao1 diversity was observed in multiple sclerosis patients versus controls. Samples from one preparation batch, clustered by F measure, grouped strongly together.

This sequence was found in a girl aged 5-17 years with multiple sclerosis. Input material: blood. The chain employs TRBV6-4 and TRBJ2-3; 8 bases map to TRBD2. The better agreement between TRBJ2-1 and the DNA end casts doubt on the J call. The CDR3 DNA reads TGTGCCAGCAGTGACTCAACTAGCGGCACAGATACGCAGTTCTTC. Amino acids: CASSDSTSGTDTQFF.